Below are 17 T cell receptor beta chains sequenced from a single sample in a study of blood T cell repertoires in COVID-19. Data came from immunoSEQ multiplex PCR; TCRdb stores just in-frame clones and leaves some out. This table has 200,000 to 300,000 clones, around four fifths appearing once. Sequenced sample: peripheral blood. The receptors were gathered from a man in his sixties with acute or convalescent COVID-19.

The chain carries TRBV7-3 and TRBJ2-1; 8 bases agree with TRBD2. The CDR3 totals 15 residues. V shed 5 bases and J 7 bases; nucleotides not matched to a gene: 10. Per germline, CDR1 SGHTA and CDR2 FQGTGA. CDR3 nucleotide sequence: TGTGCCAGCAGCCCCCGGGGGGGGTATGGTAATGAGCAGTTCTTC. Its translation is CASSPRGGYGNEQFF. The full variable domain, with the rest looked up from reference TRBV7-3 and TRBJ2-1, is GAGVSQTPSNKVTEKGKYVELRCDPISGHTALYWYRQSLGQGPEFLIYFQGTGAADDSGLPNDRFFAVRPEGSVSTLKIQRTERGDSAVYLCASSPRGGYGNEQFFGPGTRLTVL.

The chain has TRBV2 and TRBJ2-5; the D is unclear. Deletions cut 11 bases from V and 9 bases from J, with 19 bases between. This CDR3 has 12 residues. Germline V lookup: CDR1 SNHLY, CDR2 FYNNEI. Here the CDR3 reads CAYGAHGYAQYF. The DNA for the CDR3 is TGTGCCTACGGAGCTCATGGGTACGCCCAGTACTTC.

The chain carries TRBV18 and TRBJ1-5; no definite D call. This CDR3 comprises 15 residues. V was cut by 2 bases and J by 4 bases, with 12 bases left in between. Germline CDR1 is KGHSH and CDR2 is LQKENI. CDR3 sequence: CASSPKSGGNQPQHF. The CDR3 bases are TGTGCCAGCTCACCAAAGTCGGGTGGGAATCAGCCCCAGCATTTT. Variable domain in full (rest from reference TRBV18 and TRBJ1-5): NAGVMQNPRHLVRRRGQEARLRCSPMKGHSHVYWYRQLPEEGLKFMVYLQKENIIDESGMPKERFSAEFPKEGPSILRIQQVVRGDSAAYFCASSPKSGGNQPQHFGDGTRLSIL.

This clone came up once. This sequence joins TRBV28 and TRBJ2-5; 7 nucleotides align to TRBD2. Germline values: CDR1 MDHEN, CDR2 SYDVKM. This CDR3 is 15 amino acids long. Losses at the gene ends were 4 bases for V and 4 bases for J; bases not matched to a gene: 9. CDR3 DNA sequence: TGTGCCAGCAGTTATCCGGGCCCGGGGGGAGAGACCCAGTACTTC. This sequence encodes CASSYPGPGGETQYF.

The CDR3 sequence is CASSPPNGWTGGFLHEQYF. The CDR3 nucleotides are TGTGCCAGCTCACCTCCTAATGGCTGGACAGGGGGCTTTTTGCACGAGCAGTACTTC. The V gene is TRBV18, the J gene TRBJ2-7, with 11 bases matching TRBD1. The germline V gene has CDR1 KGHSH and CDR2 LQKENI. V was pared by 3 bases and J by 5 bases, with 18 bases of the junction left unmatched. This CDR3 region has 19 residues.

The chain has TRBV2 and TRBJ2-5, with TRBD1 matching 10 bases. The germline gives CDR1 SNHLY, CDR2 FYNNEI. The junction had 6 bases not matched to a gene; V was cut back by 1 base and J by 1 base. This CDR3 region has 17 residues. The CDR3 spells CASSEESTGGFQETQYF. The CDR3 nucleotides are TGTGCCAGCAGTGAAGAGTCGACAGGGGGCTTCCAAGAGACCCAGTACTTC.

This sequence joins TRBV7-2 and TRBJ1-1, with TRBD1 identical over 8 bases. J lost 4 bases, V lost 5 bases, and 9 bases had no gene match. Germline CDR1 and CDR2: SGHTA and FQGNSA. This CDR3 has 15 residues. The CDR3 coding sequence is TGTGCCAGCAGCCCGCGACCAGGGGGCACCACTGAAGCTTTCTTT. It encodes CASSPRPGGTTEAFF.

The rearrangement links TRBV5-1 to TRBJ2-5, with 9 positions matching TRBD1. J lost 5 bases, V lost 0 bases, and 5 bases had no gene match. The germline CDR1 and CDR2 sequences are SGHRS and YFSETQ. The CDR3 runs to 15 residues. The CDR3 sequence is CASSLDRGLGETQYF. In nucleotides, the CDR3 is TGCGCCAGCAGCTTGGACAGGGGGCTAGGGGAGACCCAGTACTTC.

This chain connects TRBV6-2 or TRBV6-3 to TRBJ2-3; TRBD2 matches at 11 bases. This CDR3 contains 14 residues. Looked up from germline, CDR1 is MNHEY and CDR2 is SVGEGT. Germline trimming cut 5 bases from V and 6 bases from J; bases unmatched to any gene: 4. CDR3 in DNA: TGTGCCAGCAGTCGACTAGCGGGGAGGGATACGCAGTATTTT. Amino acids: CASSRLAGRDTQYF.

The V gene is TRBV6-1, the J gene TRBJ2-7, with 13 bases identical to TRBD2. Germline V gene sequence: CDR1 MNHNS, CDR2 SASEGT. V shed 4 bases, J shed 0 bases, and the junction held 9 bases outside the gene matches. The CDR3 sequence is 18 residues long. CDR3 loop: CASSGRTSGGRSSYEQYF. The DNA for the CDR3 is TGTGCCAGCAGTGGGAGGACTAGCGGGGGCCGTAGCTCCTACGAGCAGTACTTC.

This clone was counted a single time. The V call is TRBV6-2 or TRBV6-3, the J call TRBJ2-7; 12 bases map to TRBD2. CDR1 is MNHEY and CDR2 is SVGEGT in the germline V gene. CDR3 length: 15 amino acids. The ends lost 4 bases at V and 2 bases at J; junction bases unmatched: 3. CDR3 coding DNA: TGTGCCAGCAGTTCGGCTAGCGGGAGGGCCTACGAGCAGTACTTC. Translated: CASSSASGRAYEQYF.

In this sample, this clone turned up a few times. V and J are TRBV7-3 and TRBJ2-7, with 13 bases aligning to TRBD2. Germline CDR1 and CDR2: SGHTA and FQGTGA. The CDR3 is 14 residues long. J was trimmed by 5 bases and V by 4 bases; bases with no gene match: 2. This chain's CDR3 is CASSSGLAGDEQYF. The CDR3 nucleotides read TGTGCCAGCAGCTCCGGACTAGCGGGAGACGAGCAGTACTTC.

This chain joins TRBV7-2 and TRBJ2-1, with 15 positions matching TRBD2. V lost 5 bases and J lost 7; bases outside the gene matches: 12. Germline V gives CDR1 SGHTA, CDR2 FQGNSA. This CDR3 has 18 amino acids. The CDR3 protein is CASSPSSIGLAGGNEQFF. Here the CDR3 DNA reads TGTGCCAGCAGCCCCAGCTCGATCGGACTAGCGGGGGGGAATGAGCAGTTCTTC. The whole variable domain, filled in from reference TRBV7-2 and TRBJ2-1, reads GAGVSQSPSNKVTEKGKDVELRCDPISGHTALYWYRQSLGQGLEFLIYFQGNSAPDKSGLPSDRFSAERTGGSVSTLTIQRTQQEDSAVYLCASSPSSIGLAGGNEQFFGPGTRLTVL.

The chain has TRBV19 and TRBJ2-7, with a tentative D call TRBD1 (5 bases). Germline lookup yields CDR1 LNHDA and CDR2 SQIVND (reference sequence). This CDR3 comprises 14 residues. Trimming removed 4 bases at V and 3 bases at J, with 13 bases between. As DNA, the CDR3 is TGTGCCAGTAGTAAACCGGACAAGAACTACGAGCAGTACTTC. As protein: CASSKPDKNYEQYF.

This chain connects TRBV5-1 to TRBJ1-1; 8 bases agree with TRBD1. Per germline, CDR1 SGHRS and CDR2 YFSETQ. The V segment lost 1 base and the J segment 5 bases; nucleotides outside the gene matches: 4. The CDR3 runs to 14 residues. The CDR3 sequence is CASSLQGAKTEAFF. DNA of the CDR3: TGCGCCAGCAGCTTGCAGGGGGCTAAAACTGAAGCTTTCTTT.

J is TRBJ2-5 and V is TRBV6-1, with TRBD2 as a possible D gene (5 bases). Germline V gene data show CDR1 as MNHNS and CDR2 as SASEGT. The CDR3 runs 14 residues. The V and J ends lost 2 bases and 4 bases respectively, with 11 bases between them. This chain's CDR3 is CASSELGLGETQYF. CDR3 bases: TGTGCCAGCAGTGAACTCGGACTTGGAGAGACCCAGTACTTC.

This rearrangement joins TRBV7-2 to TRBJ1-2; D is unclear. There are 13 residues in the CDR3. Trimming pared 3 bases from V and 8 bases from J, leaving 13 bases between. Looked up from germline, CDR1 is SGHTA and CDR2 is FQGNSA. The CDR3 DNA reads TGTGCCAGCAGCTTCGCAGGATCCGCCGGCTACACCTTC. Translated, it gives CASSFAGSAGYTF.